Below are 19 T cell receptor beta chains sequenced from a single sample in a study of blood T cell repertoires in COVID-19. TCRdb's copy holds only in-frame clones and misses some; the assay was immunoSEQ multiplex PCR. The sample yields 110,000 to 150,000 clones, around 80% seen once. Sequenced material: peripheral blood. The receptors stem from a woman aged 60-75 years with acute or convalescent COVID-19.

This chain uses TRBV18 with TRBJ2-3, with 7 bases identical to TRBD2. This CDR3 is 15 amino acids long. Trimming at V came to 6 bases and at J to 3 bases, leaving 9 bases not matched to a gene. Germline assignment: CDR1 KGHSH and CDR2 LQKENI. CDR3 coding DNA: TGTGCCAGCTCCGGCGGGAGAGGATGGACAGATACGCAGTATTTT. It encodes CASSGGRGWTDTQYF.

This rearrangement joins TRBV5-6 to TRBJ2-7; unclear D gene. Per germline, CDR1 SGHDT and CDR2 YYEEEE. The CDR3 has 11 amino acids. Trimming pared 6 bases from V and 3 bases from J, leaving 7 bases between. CDR3 DNA sequence: TGTGCCAGCAACAACGTCTACGAGCAGTACTTC. It specifies CASNNVYEQYF.

This clone was detected only once. The DNA for the CDR3 is TGCGCCAGCAGCTTCGGGTCCTGGGTCAATGAAGAGCAGTTCTTC. Amino acids: CASSFGSWVNEEQFF. The chain recombines TRBV5-1 with TRBJ2-1; the D is unclear. Trimming removed 2 bases from V and 10 bases from J, with 19 bases in between. CDR3 size: 15 residues. Germline V gives CDR1 SGHRS, CDR2 YFSETQ. The full variable domain, rest sourced from reference TRBV5-1 and TRBJ2-1, is KAGVTQTPRYLIKTRGQQVTLSCSPISGHRSVSWYQQTPGQGLQFLFEYFSETQRNKGNFPGRFSGRQFSNSRSEMNVSTLELGDSALYLCASSFGSWVNEEQFFGPGTRLTVL.

V and J are TRBV27 and TRBJ2-1; tentative D call: TRBD1 (7 bases). CDR3 length: 19 residues. Germline V lookup: CDR1 MNHEY, CDR2 SMNVEV (reference sequence). The V end was cut by 3 bases, the J end by 4 bases, with 25 bases between. The CDR3 DNA follows: TGTGCCAGCAGTTTCGAGGGGGCGCCGACGGGAGCGCCATACAATGAGCAGTTCTTC. Amino acid sequence: CASSFEGAPTGAPYNEQFF.

The V and J genes are TRBV3-1 (or the pseudogene TRBV3-2) and TRBJ2-5, with a tentative D call TRBD2 (6 bases). In germline, CDR1 is LGHDT, CDR2 YNNKEL (reference sequence). This CDR3 contains 17 residues. V gave up 4 bases and J gave up 2 bases, with 20 bases separating them. The DNA for the CDR3 is TGTGCCAGCAGCCTCGAAATCGGGCGGAGCGGGCAAGAGACCCAGTACTTC. Translation gives CASSLEIGRSGQETQYF.

This chain joins TRBV28 and TRBJ1-2; D might be TRBD1 (6 bases). The CDR3 runs to 14 residues. Germline V gives CDR1 MDHEN, CDR2 SYDVKM. V shed 6 bases and J shed 7 bases, with 18 bases lying between them. The CDR3 nucleotides read TGTGCCAGCAGAACAAGACAGGTCCTCTCTGGCTACACCTTC. It yields the protein CASRTRQVLSGYTF.

This clone was seen a single time. This chain joins TRBV11-2 and TRBJ2-5, with TRBD2 as a possible D gene (6 bases). The CDR3 length is 14 residues. The germline CDR1 and CDR2 sequences are SGHAT and FQNNGV. V lost 4 bases and J lost 5, with 14 bases in between. The CDR3 region has the DNA TGTGCCAGCAGCTCCCCTAGCGCGAAGGAGACCCAGTACTTC. This codes for CASSSPSAKETQYF.

The J gene is TRBJ1-6, the V gene TRBV5-1, with 7 bases fitting TRBD1. The CDR3 spans 13 residues. CDR1 is SGHRS and CDR2 is YFSETQ in the germline V gene. With V trimmed by 6 bases and J by 6 bases, 3 bases remained unmatched. In DNA, the CDR3 is TGCGCCAGCAAAGGGGACAGTAATTCACCCCTCCACTTT. Translation gives CASKGDSNSPLHF.

The gene calls are TRBV3-1 (or the pseudogene TRBV3-2) and TRBJ2-5; a possible D gene is TRBD1 (6 bases). The CDR3 is 15 residues long. Between the trimmed V and J ends, which lost 1 base and 4 bases, there was a span of 13 bases. Germline V lookup: CDR1 LGHDT, CDR2 YNNKEL (reference sequence). In DNA, the CDR3 is TGTGCCAGCAGCCAAGTGGTACTACAGGGAGAGACCCAGTACTTC. Its translation: CASSQVVLQGETQYF.

The chain links TRBV6-6 to TRBJ2-5; the D call may be TRBD1 or TRBD2 (7 bases each). The V and J ends lost 5 bases and 4 bases respectively, with 20 bases between them. Germline V gives CDR1 MNHNY, CDR2 SVGAGI (reference sequence). This CDR3 has 16 amino acids. Here the CDR3 reads CASSRQGGGPGETQYF. Here the CDR3 DNA reads TGTGCCAGCAGTCGACAGGGAGGGGGGCCAGGAGAGACCCAGTACTTC.

The gene calls are TRBV5-6 and TRBJ2-5, with 7 bases that match TRBD1. The V gene end was trimmed by 2 bases and the J gene end by 6 bases; junction bases not matched to a gene: 4. Looked up from germline, CDR1 is SGHDT and CDR2 is YYEEEE. The CDR3 is 13 amino acids. DNA for the CDR3: TGTGCCAGCAGCTTAGGGACAGTTAAGACCCAGTACTTC. The encoded protein is CASSLGTVKTQYF.

The V call is TRBV5-1, the J call TRBJ1-4; TRBD1 aligns across 9 bases. The V gene's germline CDR1 is SGHRS and CDR2 YFSETQ. The length of the CDR3 is 15 residues. V gave up 0 bases and J gave up 5 bases; unmatched junction bases: 2. CDR3 nucleotide sequence: TGCGCCAGCAGCTTGGCCGGGACAGGGAATGAAAAACTGTTTTTT. It codes for CASSLAGTGNEKLFF.

The chain recombines TRBV5-4 with TRBJ2-1, with 8 bases identical to TRBD2. Germline V CDR1 and CDR2: SGHNT, YYREEE (reference sequence). Unmatched junction bases numbered 12, after V lost 2 bases and J lost 2 bases. There are 18 residues in the CDR3. The CDR3 loop is CASSFILAGLSAYNEQFF. Here the CDR3 DNA reads TGTGCCAGCAGCTTTATTCTAGCGGGTCTCTCCGCCTACAATGAGCAGTTCTTC.

This clone has a single count. This chain joins TRBV5-1 and TRBJ2-1; the match to TRBD2 covers 10 bases. CDR3 length: 17 residues. The germline gives CDR1 SGHRS, CDR2 YFSETQ. V lost 4 bases, J lost 5 bases, and 12 bases stayed unmatched. The CDR3 nucleotides read TGCGCCAGCAGCCTGGAGGGACTAGCGACAGTGAACAATGAGCAGTTCTTC. As protein: CASSLEGLATVNNEQFF.

The chain joins TRBV19 to TRBJ1-3; a weak D match, TRBD1 (6 bases). The V gene's germline CDR1 is LNHDA and CDR2 SQIVND (reference sequence). The CDR3 is 15 amino acids. Trimming removed 6 bases at V and 3 bases at J, with 15 bases between. The CDR3 nucleotides are TGTGCCAGTAGGTCTACAGGGCGAGTTGGAAACACCATATATTTT. It codes for CASRSTGRVGNTIYF.

The chain couples TRBV6-5 to TRBJ2-3, with TRBD2 identical over 7 bases. Germline V gene data show CDR1 as MNHEY and CDR2 as SVGAGI. The CDR3 runs 14 residues. Trimming took 6 bases from V and 0 from J; bases not matched to a gene: 3. CDR3 coding DNA: TGTGCCAGCAGACTAGCGTTTAGCACAGATACGCAGTATTTT. This gives the protein CASRLAFSTDTQYF.

The CDR3 nucleotides read TGTGCCACCATGACCCTCAGGGGCACTGAAGCTTTCTTT. Translating gives CATMTLRGTEAFF. The rearrangement joins TRBV3-1 (or the pseudogene TRBV3-2) to TRBJ1-1; TRBD1 might be the D (6 bases). The CDR3 contains 13 residues. Per the germline V gene, CDR1 is LGHDT and CDR2 is YNNKEL (reference sequence). The germline V and J ends were trimmed by 10 bases and 4 bases, with 16 bases remaining between them.

The J gene is TRBJ2-1, the V gene TRBV5-6; a possible D gene is TRBD2 (5 bases). The CDR3 covers 14 residues. Germline assignment: CDR1 SGHDT and CDR2 YYEEEE. V gave up 0 bases and J gave up 4 bases, with 8 bases separating them. For the CDR3, the DNA is TGTGCCAGCAGCTTGGTTGAGCGGTACAATGAGCAGTTCTTC. Translating it yields CASSLVERYNEQFF.

Of note for this clone: Relative to the germline gene, one junction end is altered; a read error may explain this. V gene TRBV5-1 combines with J gene TRBJ1-1; D is ambiguous. This CDR3 comprises 12 residues. From germline, CDR1 is SGHRS and CDR2 YFSETQ. CDR3 protein: CASSSNQAEAFF. Here the CDR3 DNA reads TGCGCCAGCAGCTCGAATCAGGCTGAGGCTTTCTTT.